This T cell receptor beta chain was found in a study of T cells in Graves' hyperthyroidism and ophthalmopathy. TCR beta CDR3 sequences were amplified from RNA transcripts. The primer set for the first-round RT-PCR of the TCR CDR3 was HTBI. TCRdb re-called the multiplex PCR reads through MiXCR, storing one row per CDR3 protein. The repertoire includes around 520,000 distinct CDR3 sequences, around 14% of them detected once, and around a sixth sits in the top ten. A remark on this clonotype: This could be a read error, since a much larger clone is one nucleotide away.

The CDR3 is 15 amino acids. The germline V gene encodes CDR1 SGHRS and CDR2 YFSETQ. Sequenced: blood. The V call is TRBV5-1, the J call TRBJ2-1; D gene ambiguous. The receptor was derived from a woman between 18 and 29 years old with Graves' hyperthyroidism. The CDR3 is CASSLAVGSYNDQFF. The DNA of the CDR3 is TGCGCCAGCAGCTTGGCGGTAGGCTCCTACAATGATCAGTTCTTC.